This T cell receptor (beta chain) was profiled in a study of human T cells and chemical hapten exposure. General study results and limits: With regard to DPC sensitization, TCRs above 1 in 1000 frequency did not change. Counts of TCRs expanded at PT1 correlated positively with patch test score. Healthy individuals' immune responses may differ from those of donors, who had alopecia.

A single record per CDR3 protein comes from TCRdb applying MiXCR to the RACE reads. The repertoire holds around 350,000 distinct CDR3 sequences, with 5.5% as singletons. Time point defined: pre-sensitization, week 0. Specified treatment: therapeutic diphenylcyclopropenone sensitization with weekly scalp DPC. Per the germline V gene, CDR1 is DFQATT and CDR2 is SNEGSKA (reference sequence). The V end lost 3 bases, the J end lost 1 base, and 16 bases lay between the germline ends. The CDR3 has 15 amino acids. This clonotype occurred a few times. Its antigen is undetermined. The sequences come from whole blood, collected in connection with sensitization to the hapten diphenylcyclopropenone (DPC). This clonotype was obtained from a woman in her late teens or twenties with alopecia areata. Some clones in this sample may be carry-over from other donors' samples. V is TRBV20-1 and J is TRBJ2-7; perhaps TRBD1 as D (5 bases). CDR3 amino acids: CSASPDTASSYEQYF. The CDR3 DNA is TGCAGTGCTAGTCCGGACACCGCCTCTTCCTACGAGCAGTACTTC.